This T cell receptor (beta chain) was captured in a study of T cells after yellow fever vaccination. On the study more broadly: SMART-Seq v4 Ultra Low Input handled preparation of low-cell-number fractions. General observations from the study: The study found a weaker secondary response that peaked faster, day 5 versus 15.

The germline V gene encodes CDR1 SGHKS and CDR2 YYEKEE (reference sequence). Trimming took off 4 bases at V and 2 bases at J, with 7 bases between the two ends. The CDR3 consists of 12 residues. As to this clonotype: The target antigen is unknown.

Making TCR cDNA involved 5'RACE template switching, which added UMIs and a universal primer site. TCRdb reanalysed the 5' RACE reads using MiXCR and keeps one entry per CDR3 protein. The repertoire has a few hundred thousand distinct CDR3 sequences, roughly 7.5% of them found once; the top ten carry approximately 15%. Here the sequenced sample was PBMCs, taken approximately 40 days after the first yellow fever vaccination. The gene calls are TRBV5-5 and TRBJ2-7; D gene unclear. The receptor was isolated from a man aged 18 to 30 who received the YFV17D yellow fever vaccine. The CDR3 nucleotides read TGTGCCAGCAGCCAGCTACCCTACGAGCAGTACTTC. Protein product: CASSQLPYEQYF.